Sequencing of this T cell receptor (beta chain) was carried out in a study of response to subunit inactivated influenza vaccine. Broader study findings: Authors suggested seasonal influenza vaccinations each recruit few new T cells.

TCRdb passed the RT-PCR reads through MiXCR, listing each CDR3 protein once. The top ten clones hold about a tenth of a sample with about 180,000 distinct CDR3 sequences, nearly 9.5% of them seen once. Germline V gene sequence: CDR1 MNHEY, CDR2 SVGEGT. This CDR3 is 15 amino acids long. After removal of 1 base from V and 3 bases from J, the junction contained 2 bases not matched to a gene. This clonotype was counted at least ten times. What it binds is not known. The genes are TRBV6-2 or TRBV6-3 and TRBJ2-1; 8 bases are a match to TRBD1. The receptor was isolated from a man in his forties or fifties who received an inactivated influenza vaccine. Source: non-naive T cells sorted from PBMCs, taken on the day of vaccination. The CDR3 DNA follows: TGTGCCAGCAGTTACTTGGACAGGGTCTACAATGAGCAGTTCTTC. It codes for CASSYLDRVYNEQFF.